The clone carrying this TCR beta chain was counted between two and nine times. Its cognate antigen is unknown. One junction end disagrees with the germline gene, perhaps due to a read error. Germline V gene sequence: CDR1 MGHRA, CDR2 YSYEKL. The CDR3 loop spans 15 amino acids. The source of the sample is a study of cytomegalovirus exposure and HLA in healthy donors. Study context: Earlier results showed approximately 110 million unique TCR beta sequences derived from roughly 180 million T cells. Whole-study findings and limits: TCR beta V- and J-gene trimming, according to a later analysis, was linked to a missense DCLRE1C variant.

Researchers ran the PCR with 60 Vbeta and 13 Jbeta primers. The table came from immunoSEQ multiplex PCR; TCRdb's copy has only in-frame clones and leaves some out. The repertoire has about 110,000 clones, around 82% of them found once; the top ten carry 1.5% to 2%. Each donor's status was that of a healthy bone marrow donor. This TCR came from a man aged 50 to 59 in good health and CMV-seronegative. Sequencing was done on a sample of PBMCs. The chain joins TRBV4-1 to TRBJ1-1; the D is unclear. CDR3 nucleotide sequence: TGCGCCAGCAGCCAAGAATGGGCAGTTAACAGTGAAGCTTTCTTT. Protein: CASSQEWAVNSEAFF.